A single sample gave rise to the 32 T cell receptor beta chains below, sequenced in a study of blood T cell repertoires in COVID-19. Only in-frame clones appear in the TCRdb table, and some are missing; sequencing was by immunoSEQ multiplex PCR. This sample has hundreds of thousands of clones, with 85% to 90% found just once. Material: peripheral blood. Receptors originate from a man between 18 and 35 years old with COVID-19, enrolled during active disease.

J is TRBJ1-1 and V is TRBV15; D gene ambiguous. CDR1 LNHNV and CDR2 YYDKDF come from the germline V gene (reference sequence). The length of the CDR3 is 13 residues. The ends were cut back, 3 bases at V and 10 bases at J, with 15 bases in the middle. CDR3 sequence (DNA): TGTGCCACCAGCAGCATGACCGGCCCAGGAGCTTTCTTT. It translates to CATSSMTGPGAFF.

J is TRBJ1-5 and V is TRBV15; 9 bases fit TRBD1. Per the germline V gene, CDR1 is LNHNV and CDR2 is YYDKDF (reference sequence). The CDR3 is made up of 15 amino acids. The ends lost 4 bases at V and 2 bases at J; junction bases unmatched: 3. CDR3 protein: CATSTRTGGNQPQHF. The DNA of the CDR3 is TGTGCCACCAGCACACGGACAGGGGGCAATCAGCCCCAGCATTTT.

The chain carries TRBV18 and TRBJ2-1, with 8 bases matching TRBD1. The CDR3 runs to 15 residues. V was clipped by 5 bases and J by 8 bases; unmatched bases: 11. Germline V gives CDR1 KGHSH, CDR2 LQKENI. The CDR3 here is CASSSRDRTIDEQFF. DNA for the CDR3: TGTGCCAGCTCATCCCGGGACAGGACGATAGATGAGCAGTTCTTC.

The chain carries TRBV14 and TRBJ1-2; 8 nucleotides agree with TRBD1. V was pared by 4 bases and J by 5 bases, with 3 bases of the junction left unmatched. Germline V gives CDR1 SGHDN, CDR2 FVKESK. CDR3 length: 13 amino acids. The CDR3 bases are TGTGCCAGCAGCCTACAGGGGGGATATGGCTACACCTTC. Amino acids: CASSLQGGYGYTF.

V gene TRBV7-8 combines with J gene TRBJ2-3; 7 bases fit TRBD2. The CDR3 sequence is 15 residues long. The germline V gene encodes CDR1 SGHVS and CDR2 FQNEAQ. V was clipped by 1 base and J by 3 bases; unmatched bases: 4. CDR3: CASSLGSGGTDTQYF. Written as DNA, the CDR3 is TGTGCCAGCAGCTTAGGCTCGGGGGGTACAGATACGCAGTATTTT.

The gene calls are TRBV21-1 and TRBJ2-7; TRBD1 is taken as the D call from the table, unchecked against the DNA. TRBV21-1 is a pseudogene locus. This CDR3 has 18 amino acids. The CDR3 protein is CASSKNALPTGATYEQYF. CDR3 sequence (DNA): TGTGCCAGCAGCAAAAACGCGCTCCCTACAGGGGCAACCTACGAGCAGTACTTC.

The gene calls are TRBV30 and TRBJ2-3; the match to TRBD2 covers 13 bases. The CDR3 has 22 amino acids. Trimming at V came to 0 bases and at J to 1 base, leaving 19 bases not matched to a gene. Germline loops: CDR1 GTSNPN, CDR2 SVGIG (reference sequence). The CDR3, as DNA: TGTGCCTGGAGTGTACGGGGGAGAGGACTAGCGGGAGTTGGTAGTGGCACAGATACGCAGTATTTT. Its protein is CAWSVRGRGLAGVGSGTDTQYF.

The rearrangement joins TRBV28 to TRBJ2-2, with 8 bases matching TRBD1. Germline-derived CDR1 and CDR2 are MDHEN and SYDVKM. There are 16 residues in the CDR3. After removal of 6 bases from V and 4 bases from J, the junction contained 10 bases not matched to a gene. CDR3 nucleotide sequence: TGTGCCAGCAGCCGAGGAAATACAGGGGGCACCGGGGAGCTGTTTTTT. Protein: CASSRGNTGGTGELFF. The whole variable domain, remainder taken from reference TRBV28 and TRBJ2-2, is DVKVTQSSRYLVKRTGEKVFLECVQDMDHENMFWYRQDPGLGLRLIYFSYDVKMKEKGDIPEGYSVSREKKERFSLILESASTNQTSMYLCASSRGNTGGTGELFFGEGSRLTVL.

Concerning this clone itself: Within the sample, other DNA sequences also encode this same CDR3. The chain's CDR3 is CASSLQGGGNTIYF. For the CDR3, the DNA is TGCGCCAGCAGCTTGCAGGGGGGTGGAAACACCATATATTTT. This chain uses TRBV5-1 with TRBJ1-3; 7 nucleotides match TRBD1. Unmatched junction bases numbered 1, after V lost 1 base and J lost 3 bases. CDR1 and CDR2 from the germline V gene are SGHRS and YFSETQ. This CDR3 spans 14 amino acids.

The chain recombines TRBV18 with TRBJ1-6, with 11 bases that match TRBD1. CDR1 is KGHSH, CDR2 LQKENI, per germline. This CDR3 is built from 15 residues. Unmatched junction bases numbered 1, after V lost 1 base and J lost 8 bases. The CDR3 protein is CASSPRGQGDSPLHF. The DNA for the CDR3 is TGTGCCAGCTCACCACGGGGACAGGGGGATTCACCCCTCCACTTT. Together with reference TRBV18 and TRBJ1-6, the CDR3 gives the full variable domain: NAGVMQNPRHLVRRRGQEARLRCSPMKGHSHVYWYRQLPEEGLKFMVYLQKENIIDESGMPKERFSAEFPKEGPSILRIQQVVRGDSAAYFCASSPRGQGDSPLHFGNGTRLTVT.

This chain connects TRBV11-2 to TRBJ2-1, with 11 bases lining up with TRBD2. In germline, CDR1 is SGHAT, CDR2 FQNNGV. The CDR3 loop spans 15 amino acids. The J segment lost 7 bases and the V segment lost 2 bases, leaving 4 bases of the junction unmatched. This CDR3 is CASSLTSGRGNEQFF. The CDR3 DNA sequence: TGTGCCAGCAGCTTAACTAGCGGGAGAGGGAATGAGCAGTTCTTC.

The rearrangement joins TRBV7-9 to TRBJ1-1; tentative D call: TRBD1 (5 bases). This CDR3 has 12 residues. Germline loops: CDR1 SEHNR, CDR2 FQNEAQ (reference sequence). Trimming took off 5 bases at V and 4 bases at J, with 8 bases between the two ends. In DNA form, the CDR3 reads TGTGCCAGCAGCCGCAGGGCCACTGAAGCTTTCTTT. Translating gives CASSRRATEAFF. Complete variable domain (other parts from reference TRBV7-9 and TRBJ1-1): DTGVSQNPRHKITKRGQNVTFRCDPISEHNRLYWYRQTLGQGPEFLTYFQNEAQLEKSRLLSDRFSAERPKGSFSTLEIQRTEQGDSAMYLCASSRRATEAFFGQGTRLTVV.

The chain recombines TRBV30 with TRBJ2-7, with D possibly being TRBD2 (6 bases). The CDR3 contains 13 residues. The V and J ends lost 3 bases and 7 bases respectively, with 16 bases between them. Germline V gene lookup returns CDR1 GTSNPN and CDR2 SVGIG (reference sequence). DNA for the CDR3: TGTGCCTGGAGCCCCCCCAGCGGGCTTGAGCAGTACTTC. Protein: CAWSPPSGLEQYF.

The chain links TRBV21-1 to TRBJ2-3; TRBD2 reflects the table's D call only, with no check against the DNA. TRBV21-1 is recorded as a pseudogene. This CDR3 region has 17 residues. The CDR3 bases are TGTGCCAGCAGCAAAGAAGGTCGCGGCTCTAGCACAGATACGCAGTATTTT. This translates into CASSKEGRGSSTDTQYF.

The rearrangement links TRBV10-1 to TRBJ2-3; 13 nucleotides match TRBD2. This CDR3 has 16 residues. Trimming cost V 11 bases and J 2 bases; bases outside gene matches: 10. Germline CDR1 is WNHNN and CDR2 is SYGVQD (reference sequence). For the CDR3, the DNA is TGCGCCGGACCTGTGGGACTAGCGGGGAACACAGATACGCAGTATTTT. Residues: CAGPVGLAGNTDTQYF.

J is TRBJ2-7 and V is TRBV6-5, with a tentative D call TRBD2 (5 bases). The germline V gene encodes CDR1 MNHEY and CDR2 SVGAGI. CDR3 length equals 15 residues. V dropped 6 bases and J dropped 3 bases, with 18 bases sitting between them. CDR3: CASSRPGLWGYEQYF. CDR3 DNA sequence: TGTGCCAGCAGCAGACCTGGACTCTGGGGCTACGAGCAGTACTTC.

The chain employs TRBV21-1 and TRBJ2-1; the table calls TRBD1, which could not be checked here. TRBV21-1 is a recognized pseudogene. This CDR3 contains 14 residues. CDR3 residues: CASSPPFFDRALFF. The CDR3 nucleotides read TGTGCCAGCAGCCCCCCGTTCTTTGACAGGGCTCTGTTCTTC.

The chain uses TRBV10-3 and TRBJ2-7, with unresolved D. CDR3 size: 14 residues. Germline values: CDR1 ENHRY, CDR2 SYGVKD. Trimming pared 3 bases from V and 8 bases from J, leaving 17 bases between. CDR3 coding DNA: TGTGCCATCAGTGAATTAGACTCCTCGAGAAAGCAGTACTTC. Its translation: CAISELDSSRKQYF.

The rearrangement links TRBV13 to TRBJ2-3; 8 bases are a match to TRBD2. The CDR3 consists of 15 residues. The germline V gene has CDR1 PRHDT and CDR2 FYEKMQ (reference sequence). V was pared by 2 bases and J by 6 bases, with 7 bases of the junction left unmatched. The CDR3 here is CASSLFAGGGDTQYF. The CDR3, as DNA: TGTGCCAGCAGCTTATTTGCGGGGGGCGGGGATACGCAGTATTTT.

This sequence joins TRBV16 and TRBJ2-3; D is possibly TRBD2 (5 bases). Per germline, CDR1 KGHSY and CDR2 FQNENV. Trimming took 11 bases from V and 2 from J, leaving 14 bases between them. CDR3 length: 13 amino acids. CDR3 sequence reads: CAGRGGPTDTQYF. The CDR3 bases are TGTGCCGGCCGAGGAGGCCCCACAGATACGCAGTATTTT.

The chain uses TRBV7-2 and TRBJ2-1, with TRBD1 matching 7 bases. Germline CDR1 reads SGHTA; CDR2 reads FQGNSA. Trimming at V came to 6 bases and at J to 6 bases, leaving 8 bases not matched to a gene. The CDR3 has 14 residues. CDR3 in DNA: TGTGCCAGCAGTCCCGTAGCAGGGGGCAATGAGCAGTTCTTC. It specifies CASSPVAGGNEQFF.

The chain couples TRBV6-5 to TRBJ1-2; D unresolved. This CDR3 contains 14 residues. Germline lookup yields CDR1 MNHEY and CDR2 SVGAGI. Between the trimmed V and J ends, which lost 6 bases and 6 bases, there was a span of 17 bases. CDR3 amino acids: CASSPHSSENGYTF. In DNA, the CDR3 is TGTGCCAGCAGCCCGCACTCATCCGAGAATGGCTACACCTTC.

The chain joins TRBV27 to TRBJ2-1; TRBD1 aligns across 8 bases. Per the germline V gene, CDR1 is MNHEY and CDR2 is SMNVEV (reference sequence). The CDR3 runs to 13 residues. V dropped 5 bases and J dropped 9; count of bases not matched to a gene: 6. CDR3 in DNA: TGTGCCAGCAGTCCCCAGGGGGCTGGTGAGCAGTTCTTC. Encoded protein: CASSPQGAGEQFF.

V gene TRBV6-2 or TRBV6-3 combines with J gene TRBJ2-7, with 7 bases identical to TRBD2. The CDR3 extends over 15 amino acids. Germline trimming cut 2 bases from V and 2 bases from J; bases unmatched to any gene: 6. Germline lookup yields CDR1 MNHEY and CDR2 SVGEGT. The CDR3 nucleotides are TGTGCCAGCAGTTACGGGAGGGCCTCAACCTACGAGCAGTACTTC. Protein: CASSYGRASTYEQYF.

V gene TRBV4-1 combines with J gene TRBJ2-7; D may be TRBD2 (6 bases). Germline V gene sequence: CDR1 MGHRA, CDR2 YSYEKL. This CDR3 region has 14 residues. Trimming pared 1 base from V and 0 bases from J, leaving 7 bases between. For the CDR3, the DNA is TGCGCCAGCAGCCAAGTCGGGGGCTCCTACGAGCAGTACTTC. Protein sequence: CASSQVGGSYEQYF.

The chain combines TRBV5-1 with TRBJ1-6; D remains ambiguous. V lost 4 bases, J lost 7 bases, and 12 bases lay in between. Germline V gene sequence: CDR1 SGHRS, CDR2 YFSETQ. CDR3 length: 14 amino acids. The CDR3 sequence is CASSLETGNSPLHF. The DNA of the CDR3 is TGCGCCAGCAGCCTGGAGACCGGGAATTCACCCCTCCACTTT.

V usage is TRBV5-1 and J usage is TRBJ2-7; possibly TRBD1 for D (5 bases). CDR1 SGHRS and CDR2 YFSETQ come from the germline V gene. The CDR3 totals 13 residues. V gave up 1 base and J gave up 4 bases, with 9 bases separating them. The CDR3 loop reads CASSLIDSYEQYF. DNA of the CDR3: TGCGCCAGCAGCTTGATCGACAGTTACGAGCAGTACTTC.

This clone was picked up one time. For the CDR3, the DNA is TGTGCCAGCAGCCAAGATCGCGTCTCTGGGGCCAACGTCCTGACTTTC. Its translation is CASSQDRVSGANVLTF. The rearrangement joins TRBV4-2 to TRBJ2-6; D not resolved. Germline V gives CDR1 LGHNA, CDR2 YNFKEQ. Trimming pared 0 bases from V and 0 bases from J, leaving 6 bases between. The CDR3 has 16 residues.

V is TRBV7-6 and J is TRBJ1-3; possible D gene TRBD1, 5 bases. Per the germline V gene, CDR1 is SGHVS and CDR2 is FNYEAQ. Trimming shortened V by 5 bases and J by 0 bases, and 14 bases separated the two germline ends. The CDR3 sequence is 16 residues long. The CDR3, as DNA: TGTGCCAGCAGCAAAAGGGGCCCTCGCTCTGGAAACACCATATATTTT. The encoded protein is CASSKRGPRSGNTIYF. Together with reference TRBV7-6 and TRBJ1-3, the CDR3 gives the full variable domain: GAGVSQSPRYKVTKRGQDVALRCDPISGHVSLYWYRQALGQGPEFLTYFNYEAQQDKSGLPNDRFSAERPEGSISTLTIQRTEQRDSAMYRCASSKRGPRSGNTIYFGEGSWLTVV.

This rearrangement joins TRBV4-2 to TRBJ2-1; D might be TRBD2 (5 bases). Germline V CDR1 and CDR2: LGHNA, YNFKEQ. V was clipped by 0 bases and J by 5 bases, with 11 bases between them. The CDR3 is made up of 15 amino acids. In DNA, the CDR3 is TGTGCCAGCAGCCAAGATGGTCTAGCCCACAATGAGCAGTTCTTC. Its translation is CASSQDGLAHNEQFF.

V and J are TRBV4-1 and TRBJ2-3; 9 nucleotides agree with TRBD2. Germline assignment: CDR1 MGHRA and CDR2 YSYEKL. The CDR3 contains 19 residues. Trimming removed 2 bases from V and 2 bases from J; junction bases left unmatched: 14. CDR3 amino acids: CASSQSPGQRGATTDTQYF. CDR3 DNA sequence: TGCGCCAGCAGCCAAAGCCCTGGCCAGCGGGGGGCGACCACAGATACGCAGTATTTT.

The chain couples TRBV12-3 or TRBV12-4 to TRBJ1-1, with a weak D call TRBD1 (5 bases). V was cut by 0 bases and J by 11 bases, with 10 bases left in between. There are 12 residues in the CDR3. CDR3 protein: CASSLAGTGAFF. For the CDR3, the DNA is TGTGCCAGCAGTTTAGCGGGGACTGGTGCTTTCTTT.